This entry lists 30 T cell receptor beta chains sequenced from one sample in a study of spatial heterogeneity in lung cancer. Noted time point: sample taken at primary tumor resection. One entry per CDR3 protein, called by TCRdb with MiXCR from the 5' RACE reads. The sample lists 9,000 to 10,000 distinct CDR3 sequences, roughly 13% occurring once. Whole-study results and caveats: Intratumoral expanded alpha and beta TCR counts were found to track tumor mutation counts.

These receptors' targets are unknown. Sequencing was performed on lung tumor tissue, taken at surgery. These receptors were taken from a male donor with early-stage non-small cell lung cancer.

This clonotype ranks as medium-sized. This beta chain slipped into a library made for alpha chains as a stray read, so its size is not meaningful. The V call is TRBV6-5, the J call TRBJ2-5; tentative D call: TRBD1 (6 bases). The V end was cut by 6 bases, the J end by 9 bases, with 14 bases between. This CDR3 has 12 amino acids. Germline-derived CDR1 and CDR2 are MNHEY and SVGAGI. The CDR3, as DNA: TGTGCCAGCAGGGCAGGGGACGGGGCCCAGTACTTC. This codes for CASRAGDGAQYF.

This clonotype was observed at least ten times. This beta chain is a stray sequence in a library constructed for alpha chains; its clone size is not meaningful. The chain combines TRBV5-1 with TRBJ2-3, with D perhaps TRBD2 (5 bases). The germline V gene encodes CDR1 SGHRS and CDR2 YFSETQ. CDR3 length: 13 residues. V gave up 3 bases and J gave up 3 bases, with 8 bases separating them. CDR3 DNA: TGCGCCAGCAGCTCGCCGGGAACAGATACGCAGTATTTT. This codes for CASSSPGTDTQYF.

This clonotype appeared many times. Since the library was made to target alpha chains, this beta chain is a stray read and its abundance is not meaningful. This sequence joins TRBV7-9 and TRBJ2-1, with 9 bases identical to TRBD2. The V segment lost 5 bases and the J segment 4 bases; nucleotides outside the gene matches: 12. CDR3 size: 17 residues. Germline V gene sequence: CDR1 SEHNR, CDR2 FQNEAQ (reference sequence). In nucleotides, the CDR3 is TGTGCCAGCAGCCCGAGGATGCGGGAGGGCCGGTACAATGAGCAGTTCTTC. Encoded protein: CASSPRMREGRYNEQFF.

This clonotype is deemed medium-sized. Since it is a stray read in a library aimed at alpha chains, this beta chain has a size that is not meaningful. The genes are TRBV20-1 and TRBJ2-3, with D hard to call. Germline loops: CDR1 DFQATT, CDR2 SNEGSKA (reference sequence). V was trimmed by 4 bases and J by 4 bases, leaving 9 bases between them. This CDR3 region has 12 residues. This chain's CDR3 is CSATLSADTQYF. The CDR3 DNA follows: TGCAGTGCTACCCTAAGCGCAGATACGCAGTATTTT.

This clonotype is classed as medium-sized. This beta chain is a stray read from a library made for alpha chains; its abundance is not meaningful. The V call is TRBV29-1, the J call TRBJ1-1, with unresolved D. Trimming removed 4 bases at V and 1 base at J, with 13 bases between. Germline V gives CDR1 SQVTM, CDR2 ANQGSEA. The CDR3 extends over 14 amino acids. Here the CDR3 DNA reads TGCAGCGTTGCGACGGCAACAGCGAACACTGAAGCTTTCTTT. This sequence encodes CSVATATANTEAFF. The whole variable domain, filled in from reference TRBV29-1 and TRBJ1-1, reads SAVISQKPSRDICQRGTSLTIQCQVDSQVTMMFWYRQQPGQSLTLIATANQGSEATYESGFVIDKFPISRPNLTFSTLTVSNMSPEDSSIYLCSVATATANTEAFFGQGTRLTVV.

Regarding this clonotype: This beta chain was picked up by a library intended for alpha chains and is off target, so its count carries little meaning. This chain uses TRBV5-1 with TRBJ2-6, with unresolved D. CDR1 and CDR2 from the germline V gene are SGHRS and YFSETQ. V shed 3 bases and J shed 4 bases, with 11 bases lying between them. The CDR3 totals 15 residues. CDR3 region: CASSYTPLGANVLTF. The CDR3 nucleotides read TGCGCCAGCAGCTATACCCCATTGGGGGCCAACGTCCTGACTTTC.

This clonotype qualifies as medium-sized (0.01 to 0.1%). This beta chain turned up in a library designed for alpha chains; as an off-target read, its abundance says little. The chain is built from TRBV6-2 or TRBV6-3 and TRBJ1-4; possibly TRBD1 for D (5 bases). The CDR3 length is 14 residues. Germline V gives CDR1 MNHEY, CDR2 SVGEGT. The V end was cut by 5 bases, the J end by 11 bases, with 18 bases between. This CDR3 is CASSLRDPYFKLFF. Here the CDR3 DNA reads TGTGCCAGCAGTCTCCGGGACCCGTACTTCAAACTGTTTTTT.

As for this clonotype: Because this beta chain is a stray read in a library intended to capture alpha chains, its abundance should not be given much weight. The chain is built from TRBV6-5 and TRBJ1-1; D is perhaps TRBD1 (5 bases). With 6 bases removed from V and 3 bases from J, the gap between germline ends came to 17 bases. The germline V gene encodes CDR1 MNHEY and CDR2 SVGAGI. The CDR3 consists of 15 residues. CDR3 DNA: TGTGCCAGCAGCCAAGGGACGGCCGGGCACACTGAAGCTTTCTTT. This sequence encodes CASSQGTAGHTEAFF.

This clonotype is categorized as medium-sized. With the library built for alpha chains, this beta chain is off target and its frequency is not meaningful. The chain carries TRBV14 and TRBJ2-5; D not resolved. Germline values: CDR1 SGHDN, CDR2 FVKESK. The CDR3 has 13 amino acids. The ends were cut back, 1 base at V and 6 bases at J, with 9 bases in the middle. This chain's CDR3 is CASSQGQRQTQYF. The DNA of the CDR3 is TGTGCCAGCAGCCAAGGCCAGAGGCAGACCCAGTACTTC.

This clonotype was counted ten times or more. Little can be read into the size of this beta chain, an off-target read in a library designed for alpha chains. CDR3 amino acids: CASSLDPGKNTEAFF. The CDR3 DNA follows: TGTGCCAGCAGCTTGGATCCGGGAAAGAACACTGAAGCTTTCTTT. V gene TRBV5-6 combines with J gene TRBJ1-1; the D is unclear. The CDR3 sequence is 15 residues long. Trimming stripped 0 bases from V and 1 base from J, with 10 bases between. CDR1 is SGHDT, CDR2 YYEEEE, per germline.

This clonotype was counted at least ten times. Because the library targeted alpha chains, this beta chain is an off-target read whose size means little. The chain links TRBV3-1 to TRBJ2-2; D is possibly TRBD2 (6 bases). Germline CDR1 reads LGHDT; CDR2 reads YNNKEL (reference sequence). This CDR3 has 14 residues. The ends were cut back, 1 base at V and 6 bases at J, with 9 bases in the middle. CDR3 bases: TGTGCCAGCAGCCAAGTTGGAGGGGCCGGGGAGCTGTTTTTT. Its protein is CASSQVGGAGELFF.

Regarding this clonotype: This beta chain is off target for a library built for alpha chains, so its abundance means little. V usage is TRBV7-9 and J usage is TRBJ1-5; TRBD1 matches at 7 bases. This CDR3 region has 11 residues. Germline assignment: CDR1 SEHNR and CDR2 FQNEAQ (reference sequence). J was trimmed by 12 bases and V by 4 bases; bases with no gene match: 3. The CDR3, as DNA: TGTGCCAGCAGCTACGGACAGGTCCAGCATTTT. Protein: CASSYGQVQHF.

This clonotype has a count of ten or more. As an off-target read in a library built for alpha chains, this beta chain has a frequency of little significance. The chain has TRBV27 and TRBJ1-3, with D unresolved. This CDR3 is 13 amino acids long. Looked up from germline, CDR1 is MNHEY and CDR2 is SMNVEV (reference sequence). V was pared by 5 bases and J by 3 bases, with 8 bases between. The CDR3 DNA is TGTGCCAGCAGTCCCCGGGGTGGAAACACCATATATTTT. Protein product: CASSPRGGNTIYF.

This clonotype was counted at least ten times. Because the library targeted alpha chains, this beta chain is an off-target read whose size means little. The V gene is TRBV12-3 or TRBV12-4, the J gene TRBJ1-6; 10 bases fit TRBD1. CDR3 length: 17 amino acids. Losses at the gene ends were 3 bases for V and 3 bases for J; bases not matched to a gene: 5. Here the CDR3 DNA reads TGTGCCAGCAGTTTGTGGGACAGGGGAATCTATAATTCACCCCTCCACTTT. Its protein is CASSLWDRGIYNSPLHF.

This clonotype was seen at least ten times. Since it is a stray read in a library aimed at alpha chains, this beta chain has a size that is not meaningful. The chain recombines TRBV7-3 with TRBJ2-3; D possibly uses TRBD1 or TRBD2 (5 bases each). The V end was cut by 0 bases, the J end by 0 bases, with 7 bases between. The germline V gene encodes CDR1 SGHTA and CDR2 FQGTGA. The length of the CDR3 is 15 residues. CDR3 nucleotides: TGTGCCAGCAGCTTAACCGGGACGAGCACAGATACGCAGTATTTT. Its protein product is CASSLTGTSTDTQYF.

This clonotype has at least ten counts. Within a library made for alpha chains, this beta chain is off target, and its count is uninformative. The chain links TRBV7-3 to TRBJ2-4, with 11 bases identical to TRBD1. The germline gives CDR1 SGHTA, CDR2 FQGTGA. Trimming removed 11 bases from V and 3 bases from J; junction bases left unmatched: 18. This CDR3 has 18 amino acids. The CDR3 DNA sequence: TGTGCCCCCCCGAGGACAGGGGGCAGGCTATTAGTCAAAAACATTCAGTACTTC. Protein product: CAPPRTGGRLLVKNIQYF. The complete variable domain, with remaining parts taken from reference TRBV7-3 and TRBJ2-4, reads GAGVSQTPSNKVTEKGKYVELRCDPISGHTALYWYRQSLGQGPEFLIYFQGTGAADDSGLPNDRFFAVRPEGSVSTLKIQRTERGDSAVYLCAPPRTGGRLLVKNIQYFGAGTRLSVL.

On this clonotype itself: This beta chain represents an off-target read in a library built for alpha chains; its size is of limited meaning. The chain carries TRBV7-3 and TRBJ2-5, with D hard to call. Trimming left V 1 base short and J 4 bases short, with 10 bases between. CDR1 is SGHTA and CDR2 is FQGTGA in the germline V gene. The CDR3 loop spans 14 amino acids. This CDR3 reads CASSLRGRTETQYF. The DNA of the CDR3 is TGTGCCAGCAGCTTAAGAGGTCGAACAGAGACCCAGTACTTC.

Ten or more counts support this clonotype. This beta chain is off target for a library built for alpha chains, so its abundance means little. The genes are TRBV20-1 and TRBJ2-1; TRBD2 is a possible D gene (6 bases). The CDR3 is made up of 17 amino acids. CDR1 and CDR2 from the germline V gene are DFQATT and SNEGSKA (reference sequence). Deletions cut 2 bases from V and 6 bases from J, with 23 bases between. CDR3 loop: CSARHPDYTLALNEQFF. CDR3 DNA sequence: TGCAGTGCTAGACATCCGGACTACACCCTAGCTCTCAATGAGCAGTTCTTC.

The table lists this clonotype with a few counts. The library was prepared for alpha chains; this beta chain is a stray read, so its frequency means little. The V gene is TRBV11-2, the J gene TRBJ1-1; D may be TRBD1 (6 bases). The germline gives CDR1 SGHAT, CDR2 FQNNGV. The ends were cut back, 4 bases at V and 11 bases at J, with 20 bases in the middle. The length of the CDR3 is 14 residues. The CDR3 protein is CASSYLRQAQEAFF. The CDR3 DNA reads as TGTGCCAGCAGCTACCTCAGACAGGCCCAGGAGGCTTTCTTT.

Comment on this clonotype: A library made for alpha chains picked up this beta chain off target, so its size means little. The chain is built from TRBV19 and TRBJ2-2; the D is unclear. Per germline, CDR1 LNHDA and CDR2 SQIVND (reference sequence). The CDR3 consists of 13 residues. V gave up 9 bases and J gave up 4 bases, with 12 bases separating them. The DNA for the CDR3 is TGTGCCAGCGCGAGCAGATCCACCGGGGAGCTGTTTTTT. Translation: CASASRSTGELFF.

Remarks on this clonotype: Since it is a stray read in a library aimed at alpha chains, this beta chain has a size that is not meaningful. The J gene is TRBJ2-3, the V gene TRBV20-1; D unclear. The ends were cut back, 4 bases at V and 2 bases at J, with 13 bases in the middle. The CDR3 consists of 14 residues. Germline CDR1 and CDR2: DFQATT and SNEGSKA (reference sequence). The CDR3 protein is CSAISRLFTDTQYF. The CDR3 bases are TGCAGTGCTATTTCCCGCCTTTTCACAGATACGCAGTATTTT.

This clonotype was seen many times. Little can be read into the size of this beta chain, an off-target read in a library designed for alpha chains. The J gene is TRBJ2-1, the V gene TRBV7-8; 7 nucleotides match TRBD2. CDR3 length: 16 residues. V shed 4 bases and J 0 bases; nucleotides not matched to a gene: 6. Germline V gene lookup returns CDR1 SGHVS and CDR2 FQNEAQ. DNA of the CDR3: TGTGCCAGCAGCTCCCAAGCGGGAAACTCCTACAATGAGCAGTTCTTC. Residues: CASSSQAGNSYNEQFF.

At least ten counts were recorded for this clonotype. A library prepared for alpha chains yielded this beta chain as an off-target read; its size is of little meaning. This chain links TRBV7-8 with TRBJ1-5; weak D call: TRBD1 (6 bases). Germline V gene sequence: CDR1 SGHVS, CDR2 FQNEAQ. Trimming shortened V by 1 base and J by 0 bases, and 13 bases separated the two germline ends. This CDR3 contains 17 residues. This chain's CDR3 is CASSLVGDRPSNQPQHF. CDR3 nucleotide sequence: TGTGCCAGCAGCTTAGTCGGAGACAGGCCTAGCAATCAGCCCCAGCATTTT. Variable domain in full (rest from reference TRBV7-8 and TRBJ1-5): GAGVSQSPRYKVAKRGQDVALRCDPISGHVSLFWYQQALGQGPEFLTYFQNEAQLDKSGLPSDRFFAERPEGSVSTLKIQRTQQEDSAVYLCASSLVGDRPSNQPQHFGDGTRLSIL.

Concerning this clonotype itself: A library made for alpha chains picked up this beta chain off target, so its size means little. The genes are TRBV5-1 and TRBJ1-1, with 7 nucleotides matching TRBD1. Germline CDR1 is SGHRS and CDR2 is YFSETQ. This CDR3 has 15 residues. With V trimmed by 1 base and J by 0 bases, 3 bases remained unmatched. The CDR3 nucleotides read TGCGCCAGCAGCTTGACTGGGACAGTGAACACTGAAGCTTTCTTT. This codes for CASSLTGTVNTEAFF.

The sample holds many counts of this clonotype. Being off target in a library aimed at alpha chains, this beta chain has a size of little meaning. V and J are TRBV7-9 and TRBJ2-2; 9 nucleotides line up with TRBD2. V shed 5 bases and J 0 bases; nucleotides not matched to a gene: 16. Germline V CDR1 and CDR2: SEHNR, FQNEAQ (reference sequence). The CDR3 has 20 residues. DNA of the CDR3: TGTGCCAGCAGCACCCGTAGCGGGAGCATCGGGAGCTCGAACACCGGGGAGCTGTTTTTT. Translating it yields CASSTRSGSIGSSNTGELFF.

This clonotype was seen a handful of times. This beta chain represents an off-target read in a library built for alpha chains; its size is of limited meaning. V is TRBV2 and J is TRBJ2-1; 7 bases are a match to TRBD2. V lost 4 bases to trimming and J lost 0 bases; unmatched junction nucleotides: 12. Germline CDR1 and CDR2: SNHLY and FYNNEI. This CDR3 has 18 residues. The CDR3 nucleotides are TGTGCCAGCAGTGGTACAAAGAGGGAGGGGAGCTCCTACAATGAGCAGTTCTTC. Translation: CASSGTKREGSSYNEQFF.

This clonotype was seen at least ten times. A library prepared for alpha chains yielded this beta chain as an off-target read; its size is of little meaning. This chain connects TRBV4-1 to TRBJ1-2; D remains unclear. The CDR3 extends over 15 amino acids. The V end lost 0 bases, the J end lost 6 bases, and 14 bases lay between the germline ends. CDR1 and CDR2 (germline): MGHRA, YSYEKL. CDR3 DNA sequence: TGCGCCAGCAGCCAAGATTACTACAGACAACATGGCTACACCTTC. Its protein product is CASSQDYYRQHGYTF.

This clonotype was seen at least ten times. This beta chain represents an off-target read in a library built for alpha chains; its size is of limited meaning. The chain joins TRBV27 to TRBJ2-3, with D possibly being TRBD2 (5 bases). The germline V gene encodes CDR1 MNHEY and CDR2 SMNVEV (reference sequence). The germline V and J ends were trimmed by 2 bases and 0 bases, with 15 bases remaining between them. The CDR3 sequence is 17 residues long. Here the CDR3 DNA reads TGTGCCAGCAGTTTAATATCTGGGCCGGGGAGCACAGATACGCAGTATTTT. The encoded protein is CASSLISGPGSTDTQYF.

Concerning this clonotype: Found in a library prepared for alpha chains, this beta chain is an off-target read, and its abundance has little meaning. The chain uses TRBV28 and TRBJ1-1; the D is unclear. The length of the CDR3 is 16 residues. The V gene's germline CDR1 is MDHEN and CDR2 SYDVKM. V gave up 4 bases and J gave up 3 bases, with 18 bases separating them. The CDR3 DNA sequence: TGTGCCAGCAGTTCCTCGGCGGATCCCTCGCACACTGAAGCTTTCTTT. Its protein is CASSSSADPSHTEAFF.

By its share, this clonotype is medium-sized. This beta chain appears as a stray read in a library generated for alpha chains; its size is not informative. This chain uses TRBV9 with TRBJ1-2, with TRBD1 as a possible D gene (6 bases). V lost 4 bases and J 4 bases, leaving 14 bases between the germline ends. The CDR3 extends over 14 amino acids. Germline values: CDR1 SGDLS, CDR2 YYNGEE. This CDR3 is CASSPSGGSYGYTF. CDR3 nucleotide sequence: TGTGCCAGCAGCCCCAGCGGGGGCAGCTATGGCTACACCTTC.